Each of the 32 T cell receptor beta chains below was sequenced from the same sample in a study of shared clonotypes between healthy human individuals. Clones were sequenced by immunoSEQ multiplex PCR, and TCRdb holds only the in-frame ones, with some missing. The table records about 680,000 clones, 92% of them present only once. Selected positively for CCR7 and CD45RO-negative, naive CD8 cells excluded terminally differentiated effector memory CD45RA+ cells. Sequenced: naive CD8+ T cells sorted from blood. The receptors stem from a man in his thirties or forties in good health.

The rearrangement uses TRBV5-6 and TRBJ2-3; 9 bases line up with TRBD1. The CDR3 is made up of 15 amino acids. CDR1 is SGHDT and CDR2 is YYEEEE in the germline V gene. Germline trimming cut 2 bases from V and 6 bases from J; bases unmatched to any gene: 7. The CDR3 is CASSFGTGPADTQYF. For the CDR3, the DNA is TGTGCCAGCAGCTTCGGGACAGGGCCGGCTGATACGCAGTATTTT.

With respect to this clone: The sample contains more than one DNA sequence encoding this CDR3. The chain couples TRBV7-9 to TRBJ2-7; D not certain. Germline CDR1 reads SEHNR; CDR2 reads FQNEAQ (reference sequence). The CDR3 is 11 amino acids. Trimming took 5 bases from V and 3 from J, leaving 5 bases between them. CDR3 region: CASSRYYEQYF. CDR3 DNA sequence: TGTGCCAGCAGCCGGTACTACGAGCAGTACTTC.

V is TRBV7-9 and J is TRBJ2-1; D not certain. Germline CDR1 SEHNR, CDR2 FQNEAQ (reference sequence). Deletions cut 6 bases from V and 6 bases from J, with 12 bases between. The CDR3 is 13 amino acids. The DNA of the CDR3 is TGTGCCAGCAGATCGCCGGGCCTCAATGAGCAGTTCTTC. The encoded protein is CASRSPGLNEQFF.

The genes are TRBV7-8 and TRBJ2-5; D may correspond to TRBD1 or TRBD2 (6 bases each). CDR1 SGHVS and CDR2 FQNEAQ come from the germline V gene. This CDR3 is built from 15 residues. V was cut by 1 base and J by 2 bases, with 11 bases left in between. DNA of the CDR3: TGTGCCAGCAGCTTAGGACGGGGGCATCAAGAGACCCAGTACTTC. Protein: CASSLGRGHQETQYF.

The chain is built from TRBV7-9 and TRBJ2-5; D remains unclear. V was clipped by 3 bases and J by 4 bases, with 3 bases between them. Germline lookup yields CDR1 SEHNR and CDR2 FQNEAQ (reference sequence). The CDR3 is 11 amino acids. CDR3 sequence (DNA): TGTGCCAGCAGCTTGGCAGAGACCCAGTACTTC. Its translation is CASSLAETQYF. The full variable domain, rest sourced from reference TRBV7-9 and TRBJ2-5, is DTGVSQNPRHKITKRGQNVTFRCDPISEHNRLYWYRQTLGQGPEFLTYFQNEAQLEKSRLLSDRFSAERPKGSFSTLEIQRTEQGDSAMYLCASSLAETQYFGPGTRLLVL.

This chain connects TRBV19 to TRBJ2-3, with 10 bases aligning to TRBD2. Unmatched junction bases numbered 14, after V lost 3 bases and J lost 5 bases. Germline CDR1 LNHDA, CDR2 SQIVND (reference sequence). The CDR3 covers 18 residues. CDR3 loop: CASSITKLAGSSGDTQYF. The CDR3, as DNA: TGTGCCAGTAGTATTACTAAACTAGCGGGATCAAGCGGAGATACGCAGTATTTT.

The chain has TRBV4-3 and TRBJ2-1; D possibly matches TRBD1 or TRBD2 (6 bases each). Trimming removed 0 bases from V and 8 bases from J, with 11 bases in between. CDR3 length equals 14 residues. The germline gives CDR1 LGHNA, CDR2 YSLEER. The CDR3 coding sequence is TGCGCCAGCAGCCAAGAACAGGAGGGGGATGAGCAGTTCTTC. Its protein is CASSQEQEGDEQFF.

This chain links TRBV27 with TRBJ1-5, with TRBD1 as a possible D gene (6 bases). The ends were cut back, 8 bases at V and 3 bases at J, with 17 bases in the middle. Germline V gene lookup returns CDR1 MNHEY and CDR2 SMNVEV (reference sequence). The CDR3 length is 15 residues. CDR3 sequence: CASGGTPGINQPQHF. The CDR3, as DNA: TGTGCCAGCGGGGGGACACCGGGCATCAATCAGCCCCAGCATTTT.

The CDR3, as DNA: TGCGCCAGCAGCCAGGGGCTAGCGGGGTCAGATACGCAGTATTTT. Encoded protein: CASSQGLAGSDTQYF. The chain is built from TRBV4-1 and TRBJ2-3, with 9 bases aligning to TRBD2. Germline CDR1 and CDR2: MGHRA and YSYEKL. The V gene end was trimmed by 3 bases and the J gene end by 4 bases; junction bases not matched to a gene: 5. The CDR3 contains 15 residues.

The chain uses TRBV14 and TRBJ2-2; TRBD2 might be the D (6 bases). The V end was cut by 4 bases, the J end by 3 bases, with 15 bases between. Germline V CDR1 and CDR2: SGHDN, FVKESK. The length of the CDR3 is 16 residues. CDR3 in amino acids: CASSRIAEQHTGELFF. CDR3 DNA: TGTGCCAGCAGCCGGATAGCGGAACAGCACACCGGGGAGCTGTTTTTT.

V is TRBV7-2 and J is TRBJ2-7; D is unresolved. Trimming cost V 4 bases and J 0 bases, with 13 bases left between them. The CDR3 loop spans 15 amino acids. The germline CDR1 and CDR2 sequences are SGHTA and FQGNSA. Here the CDR3 reads CASSSLFERSYEQYF. The CDR3 DNA is TGTGCCAGCAGCTCCCTGTTCGAACGCTCCTACGAGCAGTACTTC.

This chain uses TRBV28 with TRBJ2-7, with TRBD2 identical over 8 bases. CDR3 size: 14 residues. The V gene's germline CDR1 is MDHEN and CDR2 SYDVKM. V lost 1 base to trimming and J lost 6 bases; unmatched junction nucleotides: 5. The DNA of the CDR3 is TGTGCCAGCAGTTTATATCGGGAGGGCCGCGAGCAGTACTTC. Its protein product is CASSLYREGREQYF.

This clone is a singleton in its sample. The chain joins TRBV10-2 to TRBJ2-7; a weak D match, TRBD2 (6 bases). This CDR3 spans 14 amino acids. From germline, CDR1 is WSHSY and CDR2 SAAADI. V shed 0 bases and J shed 4 bases, with 10 bases lying between them. Here the CDR3 reads CASSESGGRYEQYF. The DNA for the CDR3 is TGCGCCAGCAGTGAGTCGGGGGGACGATACGAGCAGTACTTC.

The chain is built from TRBV5-1 and TRBJ2-7; 8 bases fit TRBD1. The junction had 10 bases not matched to a gene; V was cut back by 5 bases and J by 6 bases. This CDR3 has 14 amino acids. Germline loops: CDR1 SGHRS, CDR2 YFSETQ. For the CDR3, the DNA is TGCGCCAGCAGTTCCGGACAGGGTCCGTCCGAGCAGTACTTC. It is translated as CASSSGQGPSEQYF.

The V gene is TRBV29-1, the J gene TRBJ2-7; the D call may be TRBD1 or TRBD2 (5 bases each). V was trimmed by 4 bases and J by 6 bases, leaving 13 bases between them. The CDR3 spans 12 residues. Germline V gene lookup returns CDR1 SQVTM and CDR2 ANQGSEA. The chain's CDR3 is CSVGGPVAEQYF. The CDR3, as DNA: TGCAGCGTTGGGGGACCAGTGGCCGAGCAGTACTTC.

The V gene is TRBV9, the J gene TRBJ2-7, with D possibly being TRBD1 (5 bases). CDR1 is SGDLS, CDR2 YYNGEE, per germline. The CDR3 consists of 13 residues. With 4 bases removed from V and 6 bases from J, the gap between germline ends came to 14 bases. The CDR3 spells CASSTSRGGEQYF. The CDR3 DNA sequence: TGTGCCAGCAGCACCTCAAGGGGCGGCGAGCAGTACTTC. The entire variable domain, with the rest obtained from reference TRBV9 and TRBJ2-7, is as follows: DSGVTQTPKHLITATGQRVTLRCSPRSGDLSVYWYQQSLDQGLQFLIQYYNGEERAKGNILERFSAQQFPDLHSELNLSSLELGDSALYFCASSTSRGGEQYFGPGTRLTVT.

The rearrangement joins TRBV7-9 to TRBJ1-1; D might be TRBD1 (6 bases). Germline CDR1 SEHNR, CDR2 FQNEAQ (reference sequence). V shed 0 bases and J shed 4 bases, with 15 bases lying between them. The CDR3 loop spans 16 amino acids. Here the CDR3 DNA reads TGTGCCAGCAGCTTAGCTCACACAGGGTTAACCACTGAAGCTTTCTTT. Residues: CASSLAHTGLTTEAFF.

This chain connects TRBV4-1 to TRBJ2-3, with D perhaps matching TRBD2 (5 bases). The germline V gene has CDR1 MGHRA and CDR2 YSYEKL. The CDR3 extends over 15 amino acids. Trimming shortened V by 1 base and J by 2 bases, and 10 bases separated the two germline ends. The DNA of the CDR3 is TGCGCCAGCAGCCAAGTGGACTCTTACACAGATACGCAGTATTTT. This gives the protein CASSQVDSYTDTQYF.

With respect to this clone: Other nucleotide sequences in the sample specify the same CDR3. The V gene is TRBV6-1, the J gene TRBJ2-7; D not resolved. The ends were cut back, 4 bases at V and 4 bases at J, with 11 bases in the middle. CDR3 length equals 13 residues. The germline gives CDR1 MNHNS, CDR2 SASEGT. CDR3 amino acids: CASSARTSYEQYF. Here the CDR3 DNA reads TGTGCCAGCAGTGCGCGTACAAGTTACGAGCAGTACTTC.

The rearrangement joins TRBV4-1 to TRBJ2-1, with TRBD2 identical over 9 bases. The CDR3 runs to 17 residues. The V gene end was trimmed by 4 bases and the J gene end by 8 bases; junction bases not matched to a gene: 15. Germline lookup yields CDR1 MGHRA and CDR2 YSYEKL. The chain's CDR3 is CASSPNLLSGSKDEQFF. Written as DNA, the CDR3 is TGCGCCAGCAGCCCCAACCTCCTTAGCGGGAGTAAGGATGAGCAGTTCTTC.

The CDR3 DNA follows: TGTGCCACCAGCAGAGTGTTCCGAGACACAGATACGCAGTATTTT. It is translated as CATSRVFRDTDTQYF. The chain carries TRBV15 and TRBJ2-3; D unclear. Germline CDR1 reads LNHNV; CDR2 reads YYDKDF (reference sequence). The V end lost 1 base, the J end lost 2 bases, and 10 bases lay between the germline ends. The CDR3 totals 15 residues.

The chain carries TRBV6-1 and TRBJ1-2; a possible D gene is TRBD1 (5 bases). The CDR3 covers 14 residues. The V end lost 10 bases, the J end lost 0 bases, and 15 bases lay between the germline ends. Germline lookup yields CDR1 MNHNS and CDR2 SASEGT. This CDR3 reads CATPWGPANYGYTF. Here the CDR3 DNA reads TGTGCCACTCCTTGGGGCCCAGCTAACTATGGCTACACCTTC.

The rearrangement links TRBV28 to TRBJ2-7; 9 nucleotides agree with TRBD1. After removal of 7 bases from V and 5 bases from J, the junction contained 9 bases not matched to a gene. The CDR3 has 14 residues. Germline V gene lookup returns CDR1 MDHEN and CDR2 SYDVKM. The CDR3 nucleotides are TGTGCCAGCACCCCGGGACAGGGCGGTGACGAGCAGTACTTC. Translated: CASTPGQGGDEQYF.

This sequence joins TRBV5-3 and TRBJ2-2, with D perhaps matching TRBD1 (6 bases). TRBV5-3 is given ORF status, its function remaining uncertain. The CDR3 spans 15 residues. V was pared by 4 bases and J by 7 bases, with 17 bases between. CDR3 in DNA: TGTGCCAGAAGCCTGACAGGCGCGGTTGGCGGGGAGCTGTTTTTT. This encodes CARSLTGAVGGELFF.

This chain links TRBV5-8 with TRBJ2-1, with unresolved D. The CDR3 sequence is 15 residues long. V was shortened by 0 bases and J by 0 bases, with 7 bases between the two germline ends. Germline CDR1 SGHTS, CDR2 YDEGEE. The CDR3 region is CASSLVADSYNEQFF. The CDR3 DNA reads as TGTGCCAGCAGCTTGGTAGCAGACTCCTACAATGAGCAGTTCTTC. Variable domain in full (rest from reference TRBV5-8 and TRBJ2-1): EAGVTQSPTHLIKTRGQQATLRCSPISGHTSVYWYQQALGLGLQFLLWYDEGEERNRGNFPPRFSGRQFPNYSSELNVNALELEDSALYLCASSLVADSYNEQFFGPGTRLTVL.

This chain links TRBV19 with TRBJ2-7; 13 positions match TRBD2. The CDR3 is 14 amino acids. CDR1 is LNHDA and CDR2 is SQIVND in the germline V gene (reference sequence). V trimming: 6 bases; J trimming: 3 bases; junction bases outside the gene matches: 2. CDR3 coding DNA: TGTGCCAGTAGCGGGACTAGCGGGATCTACGAGCAGTACTTC. Protein: CASSGTSGIYEQYF.

The V and J genes are TRBV15 and TRBJ2-1; perhaps TRBD1 as D (7 bases). CDR3 size: 14 residues. CDR1 is LNHNV, CDR2 YYDKDF, per germline (reference sequence). V gave up 1 base and J gave up 8 bases, with 12 bases separating them. In DNA, the CDR3 is TGTGCCACCAGCAGAGGGCAGGGGGGCTATGAGCAGTTCTTC. Translation gives CATSRGQGGYEQFF.

Only one count was recorded for this clone. The rearrangement joins TRBV6-1 to TRBJ1-1; D ambiguous. The germline gives CDR1 MNHNS, CDR2 SASEGT. V was shortened by 0 bases and J by 4 bases, with 18 bases between the two germline ends. This CDR3 has 17 residues. The CDR3 region has the DNA TGTGCCAGCAGTGAAGCGCGATGGGAGCCAGGAGGCACTGAAGCTTTCTTT. Translation: CASSEARWEPGGTEAFF.

The CDR3 bases are TGTGCCAGCAGTTTTCGGGACAGGGTCACAGATACGCAGTATTTT. Its protein is CASSFRDRVTDTQYF. The chain combines TRBV27 with TRBJ2-3, with 9 bases aligning to TRBD1. This CDR3 region has 15 residues. V trimming: 3 bases; J trimming: 2 bases; junction bases outside the gene matches: 3. CDR1 MNHEY and CDR2 SMNVEV come from the germline V gene (reference sequence).

The rearrangement links TRBV19 to TRBJ2-7; TRBD1 is a possible D gene (6 bases). The CDR3 runs 14 residues. CDR1 and CDR2 (germline): LNHDA, SQIVND (reference sequence). The V and J ends lost 3 bases and 0 bases respectively, with 9 bases between them. The CDR3, as DNA: TGTGCCAGTAGTATCTCAGGGGACTCCTACGAGCAGTACTTC. This translates into CASSISGDSYEQYF.

The chain combines TRBV18 with TRBJ2-7; perhaps TRBD1 as D (7 bases). With 3 bases removed from V and 0 bases from J, the gap between germline ends came to 18 bases. This CDR3 is 17 amino acids long. Germline V CDR1 and CDR2: KGHSH, LQKENI. CDR3 in amino acids: CASSPPFGRGVSYEQYF. The CDR3 DNA is TGTGCCAGCTCACCCCCATTCGGCAGGGGGGTCTCCTACGAGCAGTACTTC.

This clone was seen a single time. The chain employs TRBV2 and TRBJ2-1; tentative D call: TRBD2 (6 bases). CDR1 and CDR2 from the germline V gene are SNHLY and FYNNEI. The CDR3 loop spans 17 amino acids. Trimming pared 3 bases from V and 3 bases from J, leaving 18 bases between. In nucleotides, the CDR3 is TGTGCCAGCAGTGACCCGGGAGTAAGCGGGTACTACAATGAGCAGTTCTTC. The encoded protein is CASSDPGVSGYYNEQFF.